This T cell receptor beta chain was captured in a study of radiation and T cells in renal cell carcinoma. At the level of the study: Nephrectomy followed 15 Gy stereotactic body radiation by 4 weeks.

This CDR3 contains 12 residues. Germline loops: CDR1 SQVTM, CDR2 ANQGSEA. With 6 bases removed from V and 1 base from J, the gap between germline ends came to 10 bases. TCRdb keeps only in-frame clones here, not all; method: immunoSEQ multiplex PCR. The sample contains about 150,000 clones, 80% to 90% of which appear only once. Time point in this sample: blood 2 weeks post-SBRT. Sample treatment: 15 Gy SBRT to primary tumor, nephrectomy 4 weeks later. Study results and caveats: Pretreatment tumor biopsies were lacking, so baseline clonotypes are unknown. From baseline, blood top tumor clonotypes peaked at 2 weeks post-radiation.

As regards this clone: Its antigen remains unknown.

Sequencing used blood, obtained from a patient whose treatment included radiotherapy and nephrectomy. This sequence joins TRBV29-1 and TRBJ2-7; D gene unclear. The sequence was collected from a woman aged 45-60 years with renal cell carcinoma. CDR3 DNA: TGCAGCGTCGGTCGAACGTCCTACGAGCAGTACTTC. It encodes CSVGRTSYEQYF.